Below, 30 T cell receptor beta chains from the same sample are listed, as sequenced in a study of T cells in Graves' hyperthyroidism and ophthalmopathy. Amplified regions were TCR beta CDR3 sequences from RNA transcripts. During a first-round RT-PCR of the TCR CDR3, the HTBI primer set was used. From the multiplex PCR reads, TCRdb called clonotypes with MiXCR, one entry per CDR3 protein. The sample lists hundreds of thousands of distinct CDR3 sequences, 14% occurring once. The sequencing input was blood. These receptor sequences come from a woman between 18 and 29 years old with Graves' hyperthyroidism.

Points on this clonotype: This may arise from a read error, as a much more abundant clone is one base away. The gene calls are TRBV5-5 and TRBJ2-4; D remains unclear. Germline CDR1 SGHKS, CDR2 YYEKEE (reference sequence). The CDR3 sequence is 14 residues long. V lost 8 bases, J lost 0 bases, and 12 bases lay in between. The CDR3 region has the DNA TGTGCCAGGGCTACCGCAGTAGCCAAAAACATTCAGTACTTC. Its translation: CARATAVAKNIQYF.

Only a few counts were recorded for this clonotype. CDR3 sequence reads: CASSTYETQYF. CDR3 DNA sequence: TGTGCCAGCAGTACCTACGAGACCCAGTACTTC. V is TRBV12-3 or TRBV12-4 and J is TRBJ2-5; D uncertain. The CDR3 covers 11 residues. With 5 bases removed from V and 5 bases from J, the gap between germline ends came to 6 bases.

This clonotype has more than one count but fewer than ten. The gene calls are TRBV4-1 and TRBJ2-7, with 11 bases lining up with TRBD2. The CDR3 has 15 amino acids. The V gene end was trimmed by 1 base and the J gene end by 4 bases; junction bases not matched to a gene: 3. Germline loops: CDR1 MGHRA, CDR2 YSYEKL. This chain's CDR3 is CASSQGTSGWYEQYF. CDR3 coding DNA: TGCGCCAGCAGCCAAGGGACTAGCGGGTGGTACGAGCAGTACTTC.

The chain couples TRBV30 to TRBJ2-5, with 8 positions matching TRBD2. Germline CDR1 GTSNPN, CDR2 SVGIG (reference sequence). The CDR3 spans 19 residues. The V and J ends lost 0 bases and 4 bases, in that order; junction bases with no gene match: 19. The CDR3 spells CAWSVQLSGSWGGRETQYF. DNA for the CDR3: TGTGCCTGGAGTGTACAACTGAGCGGGAGCTGGGGAGGGAGAGAGACCCAGTACTTC.

To note about this clonotype: This may be a read error, as it is one base from a much larger clone. Because it lacks the conserved phenylalanine or tryptophan at the end, this CDR3 is likely a read error. V gene TRBV11-2 combines with J gene TRBJ1-3; possibly TRBD1 for D (6 bases). CDR1 is SGHAT, CDR2 FQNNGV, per germline. Trimming left V 6 bases short and J 0 bases short, with 18 bases between. The CDR3 has 17 residues. The CDR3 here is CASSRTGQFYSGNTIYL. The CDR3 DNA reads as TGTGCCAGCAGTCGGACCGGACAGTTTTACTCTGGAAACACCATATATCTT.

This clonotype was detected a few times. The genes are TRBV20-1 and TRBJ2-1; 10 bases fit TRBD2. This CDR3 is 15 amino acids long. Per the germline V gene, CDR1 is DFQATT and CDR2 is SNEGSKA (reference sequence). V shed 5 bases and J 11 bases; nucleotides not matched to a gene: 15. CDR3 DNA sequence: TGCAGTGCTGTGAACAGGCTAGCGGGAGCAGGCCAGCAGTTCTTC. As protein: CSAVNRLAGAGQQFF.

This clonotype occurred many times. The rearrangement uses TRBV7-2 and TRBJ1-2; TRBD1 is a possible D gene (6 bases). The CDR3 contains 14 residues. V gave up 4 bases and J gave up 4 bases, with 13 bases separating them. Germline V gives CDR1 SGHTA, CDR2 FQGNSA. The chain's CDR3 is CASSSGHFLYGYTF. The CDR3 nucleotides read TGTGCCAGCAGCTCGGGACATTTTCTCTATGGCTACACCTTC.

Many counts were recorded for this clonotype. The CDR3 DNA sequence: TGTGCCAGCAGCGCACAGGGTGCCGTTAATGAAAAACTGTTTTTT. Protein sequence: CASSAQGAVNEKLFF. This chain connects TRBV7-9 to TRBJ1-4, with D perhaps matching TRBD1 (6 bases). The CDR3 is made up of 15 amino acids. Germline V gene lookup returns CDR1 SEHNR and CDR2 FQNEAQ (reference sequence). V dropped 5 bases and J dropped 4 bases, with 14 bases sitting between them. The variable domain in full, completed from reference TRBV7-9 and TRBJ1-4, reads DTGVSQNPRHKITKRGQNVTFRCDPISEHNRLYWYRQTLGQGPEFLTYFQNEAQLEKSRLLSDRFSAERPKGSFSTLEIQRTEQGDSAMYLCASSAQGAVNEKLFFGSGTQLSVL.

The table lists this clonotype with a few counts. The chain links TRBV28 to TRBJ2-1, with 13 bases fitting TRBD2. Germline loops: CDR1 MDHEN, CDR2 SYDVKM. J gave up 0 bases and V 5 bases, and 10 bases lay outside the gene matches. This CDR3 is 19 amino acids long. This CDR3 reads CASSPGTSGASHSYNEQFF. The CDR3 coding sequence is TGTGCCAGCAGTCCGGGGACTAGCGGGGCTTCACACTCCTACAATGAGCAGTTCTTC.

This clonotype was detected only a few times. The V gene is TRBV6-2 or TRBV6-3, the J gene TRBJ1-5; no firm D call. Germline CDR1 and CDR2: MNHEY and SVGEGT. Trimming took off 3 bases at V and 7 bases at J, with 7 bases between the two ends. There are 12 residues in the CDR3. This CDR3 reads CASSYGRQPQHF. CDR3 nucleotides: TGTGCCAGCAGTTATGGCCGGCAGCCCCAGCATTTT.

This clonotype was detected many times. The chain has TRBV2 and TRBJ1-2; D is undetermined. Germline loops: CDR1 SNHLY, CDR2 FYNNEI. V lost 7 bases to trimming and J lost 8 bases, with 11 bases between them. The length of the CDR3 is 11 residues. The chain's CDR3 is CASTGLGGYTF. The CDR3 region has the DNA TGTGCCAGCACCGGACTAGGGGGCTACACCTTC.

In its sample, this clonotype was seen a few times. V gene TRBV7-8 combines with J gene TRBJ2-7; tentative D call: TRBD2 (5 bases). The germline V and J ends were trimmed by 4 bases and 7 bases, with 26 bases remaining between them. Germline V CDR1 and CDR2: SGHVS, FQNEAQ. The CDR3 contains 17 residues. This CDR3 reads CASSYGPHIAGPGEQYF. The CDR3, as DNA: TGTGCCAGCAGCTATGGACCACACATAGCCGGCCCGGGGGAGCAGTACTTC.

This clonotype has more than one count but fewer than ten. V and J are TRBV12-3 or TRBV12-4 and TRBJ2-3, with 8 nucleotides matching TRBD2. V trimming: 6 bases; J trimming: 6 bases; junction bases outside the gene matches: 11. There are 15 residues in the CDR3. In DNA, the CDR3 is TGTGCCAGCAGCAACGCGGGGACTAGTCGGGATACGCAGTATTTT. Its protein product is CASSNAGTSRDTQYF.

This rearrangement joins TRBV7-2 to TRBJ2-3; TRBD1 matches at 7 bases. The germline V gene encodes CDR1 SGHTA and CDR2 FQGNSA. The J segment lost 3 bases and the V segment lost 1 base, leaving 4 bases of the junction unmatched. CDR3 length: 15 amino acids. The CDR3 is CASSLGQGVTDTQYF. Written as DNA, the CDR3 is TGTGCCAGCAGCTTAGGGCAGGGGGTGACAGATACGCAGTATTTT.

The chain employs TRBV5-6 and TRBJ2-7; D call uncertain. With 2 bases removed from V and 2 bases from J, the gap between germline ends came to 14 bases. Germline V gene sequence: CDR1 SGHDT, CDR2 YYEEEE. The CDR3 is 15 amino acids. CDR3 nucleotides: TGTGCCAGCAGCTTCCTCCGGTTTACCGCCTACGAGCAGTACTTC. Translating it yields CASSFLRFTAYEQYF. Together with reference TRBV5-6 and TRBJ2-7, the CDR3 gives the full variable domain: DAGVTQSPTHLIKTRGQQVTLRCSPKSGHDTVSWYQQALGQGPQFIFQYYEEEERQRGNFPDRFSGHQFPNYSSELNVNALLLGDSALYLCASSFLRFTAYEQYFGPGTRLTVT.

The chain carries TRBV11-3 and TRBJ1-1, with D hard to call. V dropped 4 bases and J dropped 6 bases, with 15 bases sitting between them. Germline lookup yields CDR1 SGHNT and CDR2 YENEEA. This CDR3 comprises 14 residues. DNA for the CDR3: TGTGCCAGCAGCTCGGTGTTTGGGCCGTCTGAAGCTTTCTTT. Translation: CASSSVFGPSEAFF.

There are many counts of this clonotype. The J gene is TRBJ1-5, the V gene TRBV10-3; 7 bases are shared with TRBD1. The germline V gene encodes CDR1 ENHRY and CDR2 SYGVKD. J gave up 1 base and V 11 bases, and 2 bases lay outside the gene matches. CDR3 length: 12 residues. CDR3 in amino acids: CASGQSNQPQHF. Written as DNA, the CDR3 is TGTGCCTCGGGACAGAGCAATCAGCCCCAGCATTTT.

In its sample, this clonotype was seen many times. The chain joins TRBV28 to TRBJ1-1, with TRBD1 matching 9 bases. The CDR3 loop spans 14 amino acids. Germline-derived CDR1 and CDR2 are MDHEN and SYDVKM. Trimming at V came to 5 bases and at J to 6 bases, leaving 7 bases not matched to a gene. The CDR3 DNA is TGTGCCAGCAGTCCTGACAGGGGGTTGCCTGAAGCTTTCTTT. It specifies CASSPDRGLPEAFF. Full variable domain (outside the CDR3, taken from reference TRBV28 and TRBJ1-1): DVKVTQSSRYLVKRTGEKVFLECVQDMDHENMFWYRQDPGLGLRLIYFSYDVKMKEKGDIPEGYSVSREKKERFSLILESASTNQTSMYLCASSPDRGLPEAFFGQGTRLTVV.

In its sample, this clonotype was seen many times. The chain joins TRBV7-9 to TRBJ2-7; 7 bases align to TRBD1. V gave up 5 bases and J gave up 3 bases; unmatched junction bases: 10. This CDR3 spans 15 amino acids. Germline CDR1 is SEHNR and CDR2 is FQNEAQ (reference sequence). CDR3 DNA: TGTGCCAGCAGCCCAATAACAGGGGTCGGCTACGAGCAGTACTTC. This encodes CASSPITGVGYEQYF.

This clonotype was recorded at least ten times. The chain carries TRBV11-1 and TRBJ2-1; D is perhaps TRBD2 (5 bases). CDR3 length: 14 residues. The germline V and J ends were trimmed by 6 bases and 4 bases, with 13 bases remaining between them. Germline CDR1 SGHAT, CDR2 FQDESV (reference sequence). This chain's CDR3 is CASSLGGRYNEQFF. In DNA form, the CDR3 reads TGTGCCAGCAGTCTGGGTGGGAGATACAATGAGCAGTTCTTC.

The chain combines TRBV13 with TRBJ1-1; D is ambiguous. CDR3 length equals 14 residues. Germline values: CDR1 PRHDT, CDR2 FYEKMQ (reference sequence). Trimming took off 0 bases at V and 9 bases at J, with 14 bases between the two ends. The CDR3: CASSLGGMIIKAFF. In nucleotides, the CDR3 is TGTGCCAGCAGCTTAGGAGGGATGATAATTAAAGCTTTCTTT.

This chain joins TRBV5-1 and TRBJ2-6; 9 nucleotides match TRBD2. V was pared by 0 bases and J by 0 bases, with 10 bases of the junction left unmatched. The germline gives CDR1 SGHRS, CDR2 YFSETQ. There are 20 residues in the CDR3. As DNA, the CDR3 is TGCGCCAGCAGCTTGGTACCTACGGCTAGCGGGACCTCTGGGGCCAACGTCCTGACTTTC. Its protein product is CASSLVPTASGTSGANVLTF.

This sequence joins TRBV27 and TRBJ2-2, with 14 bases lining up with TRBD2. This CDR3 region has 17 residues. Germline V gene sequence: CDR1 MNHEY, CDR2 SMNVEV (reference sequence). With V trimmed by 3 bases and J by 6 bases, 6 bases remained unmatched. CDR3 DNA sequence: TGTGCCAGCAGTTTCCCGGGACTAGCGGGAGCGTCCGGGGAGCTGTTTTTT. This translates into CASSFPGLAGASGELFF.

The rearrangement joins TRBV27 to TRBJ1-4; 8 positions match TRBD1. The V and J ends lost 8 bases and 3 bases, in that order; junction bases with no gene match: 5. The germline V gene encodes CDR1 MNHEY and CDR2 SMNVEV (reference sequence). This CDR3 has 14 residues. The DNA for the CDR3 is TGTGCCAGCGCACAGGGGGGTGCTAATGAAAAACTGTTTTTT. This translates into CASAQGGANEKLFF.

This clonotype was seen many times. This sequence joins TRBV7-8 and TRBJ2-5, with D unclear. CDR3 length equals 14 residues. With 1 base removed from V and 1 base from J, the gap between germline ends came to 7 bases. In germline, CDR1 is SGHVS, CDR2 FQNEAQ. CDR3 sequence: CASSLGRTQETQYF. The CDR3, as DNA: TGTGCCAGCAGCTTAGGCCGTACCCAAGAGACCCAGTACTTC. Full variable domain (remainder filled in from reference TRBV7-8 and TRBJ2-5): GAGVSQSPRYKVAKRGQDVALRCDPISGHVSLFWYQQALGQGPEFLTYFQNEAQLDKSGLPSDRFFAERPEGSVSTLKIQRTQQEDSAVYLCASSLGRTQETQYFGPGTRLLVL.

This clonotype was seen only a few times. The chain combines TRBV29-1 with TRBJ2-7, with TRBD2 matching 16 bases. The ends lost 7 bases at V and 5 bases at J; junction bases unmatched: 5. From germline, CDR1 is SQVTM and CDR2 ANQGSEA. The CDR3 loop spans 14 amino acids. The CDR3 nucleotides read TGCAGCGCGGGACTAGCGGGAGGGTTGAACGAGCAGTACTTC. It codes for CSAGLAGGLNEQYF.

In its sample, this clonotype was seen many times. V usage is TRBV11-3 and J usage is TRBJ1-1; D remains unclear. This CDR3 is built from 15 residues. The V gene lost 4 bases and the J gene lost 1 base, with 13 bases spanning the gap. Germline loops: CDR1 SGHNT, CDR2 YENEEA. The CDR3 is CASSSTPASNTEAFF. CDR3 DNA: TGTGCCAGCAGCTCGACTCCCGCCTCGAACACTGAAGCTTTCTTT.

Many counts were recorded for this clonotype. The rearrangement uses TRBV27 and TRBJ2-3; 7 bases are a match to TRBD2. The ends lost 6 bases at V and 4 bases at J; junction bases unmatched: 10. The CDR3 is 15 residues long. Germline assignment: CDR1 MNHEY and CDR2 SMNVEV (reference sequence). CDR3 coding DNA: TGTGCCAGCAGCCCACACGGGGGGAACCCAGATACGCAGTATTTT. Residues: CASSPHGGNPDTQYF.

This clonotype was seen a few times. V is TRBV7-9 and J is TRBJ1-1; a weak D match, TRBD1 (6 bases). V shed 5 bases and J shed 1 base, with 14 bases lying between them. Germline lookup yields CDR1 SEHNR and CDR2 FQNEAQ (reference sequence). The CDR3 is made up of 15 amino acids. The CDR3 is CASSLDSLTNTEAFF. CDR3 nucleotide sequence: TGTGCCAGCAGCCTGGACAGCTTGACGAACACTGAAGCTTTCTTT.

Details on this clonotype: Since a much larger clone is just one base distant, this may be a read error. The rearrangement uses TRBV6-9 and TRBJ2-7, with 8 positions matching TRBD2. This CDR3 comprises 14 residues. CDR1 and CDR2 from the germline V gene are MNHGY and SVAAGI. The CDR3 DNA follows: TGTGCCAGCAGTTACGGGAGGGACTCCTGCGAGCAGTACTTC. Protein sequence: CASSYGRDSCEQYF.